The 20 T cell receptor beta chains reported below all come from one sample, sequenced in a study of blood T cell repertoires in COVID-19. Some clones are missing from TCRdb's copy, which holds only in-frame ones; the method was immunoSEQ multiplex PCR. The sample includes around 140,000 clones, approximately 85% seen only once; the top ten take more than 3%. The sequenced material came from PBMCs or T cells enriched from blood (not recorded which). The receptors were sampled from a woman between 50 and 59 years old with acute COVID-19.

The CDR3 loop reads CASSTYRGWTEAFF. CDR3 DNA sequence: TGTGCCAGCAGTACGTACAGGGGGTGGACTGAAGCTTTCTTT. The chain uses TRBV27 and TRBJ1-1, with 8 bases fitting TRBD1. The J segment lost 5 bases and the V segment lost 5 bases, leaving 7 bases of the junction unmatched. This CDR3 has 14 amino acids. In germline, CDR1 is MNHEY, CDR2 SMNVEV (reference sequence).

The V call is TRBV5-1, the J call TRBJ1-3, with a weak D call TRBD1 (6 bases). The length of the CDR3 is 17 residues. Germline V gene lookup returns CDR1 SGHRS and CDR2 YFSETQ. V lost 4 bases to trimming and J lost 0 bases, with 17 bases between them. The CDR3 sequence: CASSALLSGASGNTIYF. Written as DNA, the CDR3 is TGCGCCAGCAGCGCCCTCCTCTCAGGGGCCTCTGGAAACACCATATATTTT. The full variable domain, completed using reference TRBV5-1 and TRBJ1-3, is KAGVTQTPRYLIKTRGQQVTLSCSPISGHRSVSWYQQTPGQGLQFLFEYFSETQRNKGNFPGRFSGRQFSNSRSEMNVSTLELGDSALYLCASSALLSGASGNTIYFGEGSWLTVV.

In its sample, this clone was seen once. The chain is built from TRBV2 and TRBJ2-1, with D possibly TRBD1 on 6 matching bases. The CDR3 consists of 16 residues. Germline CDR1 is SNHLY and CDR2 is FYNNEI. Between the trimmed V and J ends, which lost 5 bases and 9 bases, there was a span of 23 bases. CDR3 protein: CASSMAPGQHWGEQFF. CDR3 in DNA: TGTGCCAGCAGTATGGCGCCCGGACAGCATTGGGGTGAGCAGTTCTTC.

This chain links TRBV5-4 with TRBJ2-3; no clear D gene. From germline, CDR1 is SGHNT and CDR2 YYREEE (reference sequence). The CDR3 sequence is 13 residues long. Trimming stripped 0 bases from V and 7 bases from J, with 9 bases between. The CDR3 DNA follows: TGTGCCAGCAGCTTGGTGTCCGGGTATACGCAGTATTTT. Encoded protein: CASSLVSGYTQYF.

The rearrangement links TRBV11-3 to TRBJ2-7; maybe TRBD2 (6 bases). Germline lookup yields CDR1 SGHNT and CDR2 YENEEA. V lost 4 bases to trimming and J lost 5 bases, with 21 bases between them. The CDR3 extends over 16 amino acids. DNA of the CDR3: TGTGCCAGCAGCTCGCCAGGGAGGAGGGCCGGGAACGAGCAGTACTTC. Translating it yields CASSSPGRRAGNEQYF.

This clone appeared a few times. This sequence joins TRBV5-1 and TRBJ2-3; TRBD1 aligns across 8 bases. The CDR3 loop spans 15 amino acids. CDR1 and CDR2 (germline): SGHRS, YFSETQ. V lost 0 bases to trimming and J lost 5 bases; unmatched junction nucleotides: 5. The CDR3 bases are TGCGCCAGCAGCTTGGTATCGACAGGGGTAGATACGCAGTATTTT. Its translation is CASSLVSTGVDTQYF.

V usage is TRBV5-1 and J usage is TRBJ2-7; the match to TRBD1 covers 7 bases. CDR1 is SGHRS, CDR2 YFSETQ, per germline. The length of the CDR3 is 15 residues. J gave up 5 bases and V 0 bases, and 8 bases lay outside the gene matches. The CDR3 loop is CASSLDGTVIHEQYF. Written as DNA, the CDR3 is TGCGCCAGCAGCTTGGACGGGACAGTCATCCACGAGCAGTACTTC.

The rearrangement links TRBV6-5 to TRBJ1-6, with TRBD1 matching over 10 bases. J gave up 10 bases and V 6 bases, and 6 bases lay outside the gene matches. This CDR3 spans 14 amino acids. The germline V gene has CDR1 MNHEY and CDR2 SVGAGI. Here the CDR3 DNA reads TGTGCCAGCAGCCTTGGACAGGGGGGCTCACCCCTCCACTTT. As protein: CASSLGQGGSPLHF.

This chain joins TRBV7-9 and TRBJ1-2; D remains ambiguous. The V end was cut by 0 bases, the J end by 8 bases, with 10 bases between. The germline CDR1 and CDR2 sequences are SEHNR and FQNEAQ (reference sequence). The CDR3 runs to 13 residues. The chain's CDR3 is CASSLAVPGGYTF. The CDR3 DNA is TGTGCCAGCAGCTTAGCGGTCCCGGGGGGCTACACCTTC.

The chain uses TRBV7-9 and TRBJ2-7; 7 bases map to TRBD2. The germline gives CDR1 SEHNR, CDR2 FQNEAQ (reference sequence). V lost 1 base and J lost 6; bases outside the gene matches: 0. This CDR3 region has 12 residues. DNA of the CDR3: TGTGCCAGCAGCTTAGAGCGGGGCGAGCAGTACTTC. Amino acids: CASSLERGEQYF. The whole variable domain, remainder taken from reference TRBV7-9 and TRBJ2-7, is DTGVSQNPRHKITKRGQNVTFRCDPISEHNRLYWYRQTLGQGPEFLTYFQNEAQLEKSRLLSDRFSAERPKGSFSTLEIQRTEQGDSAMYLCASSLERGEQYFGPGTRLTVT.

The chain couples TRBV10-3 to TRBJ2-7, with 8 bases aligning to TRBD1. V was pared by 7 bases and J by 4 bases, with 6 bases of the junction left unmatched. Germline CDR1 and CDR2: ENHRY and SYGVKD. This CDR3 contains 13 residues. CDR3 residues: CAIMAGGIYEQYF. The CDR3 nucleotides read TGTGCCATCATGGCAGGGGGCATATACGAGCAGTACTTC.

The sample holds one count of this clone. CDR3 in amino acids: CASRATGENTGELFF. The CDR3 nucleotides are TGTGCCAGCCGAGCAACGGGGGAGAACACCGGGGAGCTGTTTTTT. The chain joins TRBV9 to TRBJ2-2; a possible D gene is TRBD2 (6 bases). Trimming took 7 bases from V and 1 from J, leaving 14 bases between them. The germline gives CDR1 SGDLS, CDR2 YYNGEE. The CDR3 spans 15 residues.

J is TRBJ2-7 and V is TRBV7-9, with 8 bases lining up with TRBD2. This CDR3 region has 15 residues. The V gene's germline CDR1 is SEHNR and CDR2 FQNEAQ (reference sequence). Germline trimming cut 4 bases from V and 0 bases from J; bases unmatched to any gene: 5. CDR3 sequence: CASSSSGWGSYEQYF. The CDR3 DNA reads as TGTGCCAGCAGCTCTAGCGGGTGGGGCTCCTACGAGCAGTACTTC.

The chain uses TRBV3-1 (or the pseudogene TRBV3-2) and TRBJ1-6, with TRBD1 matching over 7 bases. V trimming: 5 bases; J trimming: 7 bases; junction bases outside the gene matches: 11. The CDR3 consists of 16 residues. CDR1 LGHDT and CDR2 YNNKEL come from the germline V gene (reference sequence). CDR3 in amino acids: CASSASPGQSNSPLHF. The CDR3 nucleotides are TGTGCCAGCAGCGCTTCCCCGGGACAGTCGAATTCACCCCTCCACTTT.

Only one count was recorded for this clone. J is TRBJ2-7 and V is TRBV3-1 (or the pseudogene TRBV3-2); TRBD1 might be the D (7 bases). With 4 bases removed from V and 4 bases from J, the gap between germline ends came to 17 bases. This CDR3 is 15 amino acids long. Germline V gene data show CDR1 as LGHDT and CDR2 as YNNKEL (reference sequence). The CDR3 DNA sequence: TGTGCCAGCAGCCCCCCGGCAGGGGGGATATACGAGCAGTACTTC. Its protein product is CASSPPAGGIYEQYF.

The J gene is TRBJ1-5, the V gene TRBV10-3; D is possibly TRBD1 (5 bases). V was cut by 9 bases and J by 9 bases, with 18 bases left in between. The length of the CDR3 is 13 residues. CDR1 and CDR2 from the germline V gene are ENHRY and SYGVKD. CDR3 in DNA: TGTGCCATAGCAGGAGGGGATACGGGGCCCCAGCATTTT. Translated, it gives CAIAGGDTGPQHF.

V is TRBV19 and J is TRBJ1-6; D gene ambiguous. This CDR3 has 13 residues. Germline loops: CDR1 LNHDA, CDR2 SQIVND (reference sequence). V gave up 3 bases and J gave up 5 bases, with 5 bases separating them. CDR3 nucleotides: TGTGCCAGTAGTATTATTGATAATTCACCCCTCCACTTT. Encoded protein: CASSIIDNSPLHF.

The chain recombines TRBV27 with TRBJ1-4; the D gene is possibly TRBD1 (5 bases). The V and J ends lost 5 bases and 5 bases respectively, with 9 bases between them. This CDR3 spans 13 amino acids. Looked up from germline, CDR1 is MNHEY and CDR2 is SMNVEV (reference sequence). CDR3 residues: CASSPRQNEKLFF. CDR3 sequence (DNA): TGTGCCAGCAGTCCGCGACAGAATGAAAAACTGTTTTTT.

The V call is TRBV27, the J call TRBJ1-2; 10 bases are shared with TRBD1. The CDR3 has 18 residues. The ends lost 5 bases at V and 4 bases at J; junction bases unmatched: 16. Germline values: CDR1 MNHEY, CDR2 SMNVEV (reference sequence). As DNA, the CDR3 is TGTGCCAGCAGTCCAGCCGTATCCTCCGGGACAGGGGTCTATGGCTACACCTTC. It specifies CASSPAVSSGTGVYGYTF.

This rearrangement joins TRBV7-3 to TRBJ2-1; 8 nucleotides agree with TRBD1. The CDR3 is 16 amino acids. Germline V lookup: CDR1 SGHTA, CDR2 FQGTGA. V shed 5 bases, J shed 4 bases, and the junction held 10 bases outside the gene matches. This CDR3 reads CASSVAGTGEYNEQFF. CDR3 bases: TGTGCCAGCAGCGTAGCCGGGACAGGCGAATACAATGAGCAGTTCTTC.